This T cell receptor (beta chain) was documented in a study of HIV-infected children after antiretroviral therapy interruption. This sample's treatment: PENTA 11 planned treatment interruption arm or continuous ART arm. Regarding the study as a whole: Naive CD4+ sequences overlapped less between time points once interruption began.

RNA-based 3' RACE libraries used unique molecular identifiers. TCRdb re-called the 3' RACE reads with MiXCR, one entry per CDR3 protein. Of 40,000 to 55,000 distinct CDR3 sequences in the sample, roughly 4% are singletons; the top ten hold roughly 0.7%. This CDR3 region has 13 residues. CDR1 and CDR2 (germline): SGHKS, YYEKEE (reference sequence). V gave up 2 bases and J gave up 2 bases, with 6 bases separating them. This clonotype was seen at least ten times. Its antigen is unidentified. This clonotype originated in a pool of human donors with HIV. The rearrangement joins TRBV5-5 to TRBJ2-3; D call uncertain. Specimen: CD45RA+ CD4+ T cells from PBMCs, pooled from several time points, collected from a donor given antiretroviral therapy, either interrupted or continuous. Subset specified: naive CD4+ CD45RA+ CD45RO- T cells. The CDR3 sequence is CASSFQATDTQYF. The CDR3, as DNA: TGTGCCAGCAGCTTTCAGGCCACAGATACGCAGTATTTT.